These T cell receptor beta chains were read from a single sample in a study of blood T cell repertoires in COVID-19. Sequencing used immunoSEQ multiplex PCR; TCRdb keeps in-frame clones, though not all of them. The table shows 300,000 to 350,000 clones, with approximately 85% occurring only once. The source material was PBMCs or T cells enriched from blood (not recorded which). The origin of the receptors is a young man who had recovered from COVID-19. Both conserved end residues are part of each CDR3. The order of the fields is V gene, J gene, D gene, clone size, CDR3 protein, CDR3 DNA. A D gene is named only where the DNA matches it firmly. Clone size is given for some rows only: seen once, a few or many times, or a class if the clone is expanded.

v_gene: TRBV19
j_gene: TRBJ1-5
d_gene: .
abundance: .
CDR3aa: CASSPRDTRWSNQPQHF
CDR3nt: TGTGCCAGTAGTCCTCGGGACACCCGATGGAGCAATCAGCCCCAGCATTTT

v_gene: TRBV5-4
j_gene: TRBJ1-3
d_gene: TRBD1
abundance: .
CDR3aa: CASSARDRDGNTIYF
CDR3nt: TGTGCCAGCAGCGCCCGGGACAGGGATGGAAACACCATATATTTT

v_gene: TRBV27
j_gene: TRBJ1-1
d_gene: TRBD1
abundance: .
CDR3aa: CASTLTGGNTEAFF
CDR3nt: TGTGCCAGCACCTTGACAGGGGGGAACACTGAAGCTTTCTTT

v_gene: TRBV5-5
j_gene: TRBJ2-1
d_gene: TRBD1
abundance: .
CDR3aa: CASSRAGTGSYNEQFF
CDR3nt: TGTGCCAGCAGCCGCGCGGGGACAGGCTCCTACAATGAGCAGTTCTTC

v_gene: TRBV2
j_gene: TRBJ1-6
d_gene: .
abundance: .
CDR3aa: CASSRQVAVHF
CDR3nt: TGTGCCAGCAGTAGACAGGTGGCTGTCCACTTT

v_gene: TRBV12-3/TRBV12-4
j_gene: TRBJ2-2
d_gene: TRBD2
abundance: .
CDR3aa: CASSRSGGAELFF
CDR3nt: TGTGCCAGCAGCCGGAGCGGGGGCGCGGAGCTGTTTTTT

v_gene: TRBV2
j_gene: TRBJ1-2
d_gene: TRBD1
abundance: .
CDR3aa: CASTVGQGSDYGYTF
CDR3nt: TGTGCCAGCACCGTTGGACAGGGGAGTGACTATGGCTACACCTTC

v_gene: TRBV9
j_gene: TRBJ1-5
d_gene: .
abundance: .
CDR3aa: CASSVAGAGQPQHF
CDR3nt: TGTGCCAGCAGCGTAGCAGGGGCAGGTCAGCCCCAGCATTTT

v_gene: TRBV7-3
j_gene: TRBJ2-1
d_gene: .
abundance: .
CDR3aa: CASSIEGESYNEQFF
CDR3nt: TGTGCCAGCAGCATCGAGGGGGAATCCTACAATGAGCAGTTCTTC

v_gene: TRBV7-9
j_gene: TRBJ2-1
d_gene: TRBD1
abundance: .
CDR3aa: CASSHNQGAKEQFF
CDR3nt: TGTGCCAGCAGCCACAACCAGGGGGCAAAAGAGCAGTTCTTC

v_gene: TRBV2
j_gene: TRBJ1-1
d_gene: .
abundance: .
CDR3aa: CASRELLARGTEAFF
CDR3nt: TGTGCCAGCAGGGAGCTCCTCGCGCGGGGCACTGAAGCTTTCTTT

v_gene: TRBV2
j_gene: TRBJ2-3
d_gene: .
abundance: .
CDR3aa: CASMNGGSLDTQYF
CDR3nt: TGTGCCAGCATGAATGGGGGGTCTCTAGATACGCAGTATTTT

v_gene: TRBV10-1
j_gene: TRBJ1-3
d_gene: .
abundance: .
CDR3aa: CARHRAGGNTIYF
CDR3nt: TGCGCCAGACACAGGGCTGGCGGAAACACCATATATTTT

v_gene: TRBV6-5
j_gene: TRBJ2-7
d_gene: .
abundance: .
CDR3aa: CASSRDRGGYEQYF
CDR3nt: TGTGCCAGCAGCCGCGACCGGGGTGGTTACGAGCAGTACTTC

v_gene: TRBV11-2
j_gene: TRBJ2-5
d_gene: .
abundance: .
CDR3aa: CASNEGLARVETQYF
CDR3nt: TGTGCCAGCAACGAGGGGCTAGCGCGCGTGGAGACCCAGTACTTC

v_gene: TRBV5-1
j_gene: TRBJ2-3
d_gene: TRBD1
abundance: once
CDR3aa: CASTVRTGSTDTQYF
CDR3nt: TGCGCCAGCACCGTCCGGACAGGGAGCACAGATACGCAGTATTTT

v_gene: TRBV6-5
j_gene: TRBJ1-5
d_gene: TRBD1
abundance: .
CDR3aa: CASSSQGGQPQHF
CDR3nt: TGTGCCAGTTCGTCCCAGGGGGGTCAGCCCCAGCATTTT

v_gene: TRBV9
j_gene: TRBJ2-1
d_gene: .
abundance: .
CDR3aa: CASSARATRENEQFF
CDR3nt: TGTGCCAGCAGCGCTCGCGCGACTAGGGAAAATGAGCAGTTCTTC

v_gene: TRBV24-1
j_gene: TRBJ2-1
d_gene: .
abundance: .
CDR3aa: CATSDAGAKSHNEQFF
CDR3nt: TGTGCCACCAGTGATGCGGGGGCAAAATCCCACAATGAGCAGTTCTTC

v_gene: TRBV5-6
j_gene: TRBJ2-6
d_gene: .
abundance: .
CDR3aa: CASSLGGHESSGANVLTF
CDR3nt: TGTGCCAGCAGCTTGGGCGGGCACGAAAGCTCTGGGGCCAACGTCCTGACTTTC

v_gene: TRBV5-5
j_gene: TRBJ2-2
d_gene: .
abundance: .
CDR3aa: CASSLAIVGATGELFF
CDR3nt: TGTGCCAGCAGCTTGGCCATCGTGGGGGCCACCGGGGAGCTGTTTTTT

v_gene: TRBV6-5
j_gene: TRBJ1-5
d_gene: .
abundance: .
CDR3aa: CASSFAADQPQHF
CDR3nt: TGTGCCAGCAGTTTCGCGGCCGATCAGCCCCAGCATTTT

v_gene: TRBV19
j_gene: TRBJ1-5
d_gene: .
abundance: .
CDR3aa: CASSIDGGLNSQPQHF
CDR3nt: TGTGCCAGTAGTATAGATGGGGGACTCAACTCTCAGCCCCAGCATTTT

v_gene: TRBV3-1/TRBV3-2
j_gene: TRBJ2-5
d_gene: TRBD1
abundance: .
CDR3aa: CASSQGYRGHQETQYF
CDR3nt: TGTGCCAGCAGCCAAGGGTACAGGGGACACCAAGAGACCCAGTACTTC

v_gene: TRBV6-5
j_gene: TRBJ1-1
d_gene: .
abundance: few
CDR3aa: CASSFKRYGDEAFF
CDR3nt: TGTGCCAGCAGTTTTAAACGGTACGGTGATGAAGCTTTCTTT

v_gene: TRBV7-3
j_gene: TRBJ2-3
d_gene: .
abundance: .
CDR3aa: CASSSTSSGGTDTQYF
CDR3nt: TGTGCCAGCAGCTCCACGTCTTCGGGGGGCACAGATACGCAGTATTTT

v_gene: TRBV5-6
j_gene: TRBJ1-4
d_gene: .
abundance: .
CDR3aa: CASARGGTTNEKLFF
CDR3nt: TGTGCCAGCGCCCGGGGGGGCACAACTAATGAAAAACTGTTTTTT

v_gene: TRBV5-4
j_gene: TRBJ1-2
d_gene: .
abundance: .
CDR3aa: CASTPYGVNYGYTF
CDR3nt: TGTGCCAGCACCCCCTACGGGGTAAACTATGGCTACACCTTC

v_gene: TRBV9
j_gene: TRBJ2-2
d_gene: TRBD1
abundance: .
CDR3aa: CASSVGLGTGGPGELFF
CDR3nt: TGTGCCAGCAGCGTAGGTTTGGGGACAGGGGGCCCCGGGGAGCTGTTTTTT

v_gene: TRBV5-8
j_gene: TRBJ2-1
d_gene: .
abundance: .
CDR3aa: CASSLVVGRSSYNEQFF
CDR3nt: TGTGCCAGCAGCTTGGTAGTAGGGAGGAGCTCCTACAATGAGCAGTTCTTC

v_gene: TRBV6-1
j_gene: TRBJ1-5
d_gene: TRBD1
abundance: .
CDR3aa: CASSERDRGRIPFSNQPQHF
CDR3nt: TGTGCCAGCAGTGAACGAGACAGGGGGCGTATCCCCTTCAGCAATCAGCCCCAGCATTTT

v_gene: TRBV4-1
j_gene: TRBJ1-5
d_gene: .
abundance: .
CDR3aa: CASSRQPNQPQHF
CDR3nt: TGCGCCAGCAGTAGACAGCCCAATCAGCCCCAGCATTTT

v_gene: TRBV18
j_gene: TRBJ1-1
d_gene: .
abundance: .
CDR3aa: CASSQGVNTEAFF
CDR3nt: TGTGCCAGCTCACAGGGGGTGAACACTGAAGCTTTCTTT

v_gene: TRBV30
j_gene: TRBJ2-7
d_gene: TRBD2
abundance: .
CDR3aa: CAWRASPGLAGGLRQGEQYF
CDR3nt: TGTGCCTGGAGGGCCTCTCCGGGACTAGCGGGGGGGCTACGTCAGGGCGAGCAGTACTTC

v_gene: TRBV5-1
j_gene: TRBJ1-3
d_gene: .
abundance: once
CDR3aa: CASSLEVLGSSGNTIYF
CDR3nt: TGCGCCAGCAGCTTGGAGGTTCTTGGGAGCTCTGGAAACACCATATATTTT

v_gene: TRBV18
j_gene: TRBJ2-3
d_gene: TRBD2
abundance: .
CDR3aa: CASSASRVAGGFRTDTQYF
CDR3nt: TGTGCCAGCTCGGCCTCCCGGGTAGCGGGGGGTTTTCGGACAGATACGCAGTATTTT

v_gene: TRBV12-3/TRBV12-4
j_gene: TRBJ1-2
d_gene: .
abundance: once
CDR3aa: CASSLGGFGYTF
CDR3nt: TGTGCCAGCAGTTTAGGAGGATTTGGCTACACCTTC

v_gene: TRBV5-1
j_gene: TRBJ2-3
d_gene: TRBD2
abundance: .
CDR3aa: CASSSGGWSTDTQYF
CDR3nt: TGCGCCAGCAGCTCCGGGGGGTGGAGCACAGATACGCAGTATTTT

v_gene: TRBV7-3
j_gene: TRBJ2-1
d_gene: .
abundance: .
CDR3aa: CASSLQALGEVGPAYNEQFF
CDR3nt: TGTGCCAGCAGCTTACAAGCACTGGGGGAGGTGGGTCCGGCCTACAATGAGCAGTTCTTC

v_gene: TRBV25-1
j_gene: TRBJ2-1
d_gene: TRBD2
abundance: .
CDR3aa: CASSLWRGDYNEQFF
CDR3nt: TGTGCCAGCAGTCTGTGGCGGGGGGACTACAATGAGCAGTTCTTC

v_gene: TRBV6-2/TRBV6-3
j_gene: TRBJ1-5
d_gene: .
abundance: few
CDR3aa: CASSSDRRQPQHF
CDR3nt: TGTGCCAGCAGCTCCGACAGGAGGCAGCCCCAGCATTTT

v_gene: TRBV7-9
j_gene: TRBJ1-6
d_gene: TRBD1
abundance: once
CDR3aa: CASSQGQDNSPLHF
CDR3nt: TGTGCCAGCAGCCAGGGACAGGATAATTCACCCCTCCACTTT

v_gene: TRBV7-8
j_gene: TRBJ1-1
d_gene: .
abundance: .
CDR3aa: CASSLMTGNTEAFF
CDR3nt: TGTGCCAGCAGCTTAATGACAGGTAACACTGAAGCTTTCTTT

v_gene: TRBV27
j_gene: TRBJ1-3
d_gene: .
abundance: .
CDR3aa: CASSRAGTPSGNTIYF
CDR3nt: TGTGCCAGCAGCCGCGCCGGGACACCATCTGGAAACACCATATATTTT

v_gene: TRBV19
j_gene: TRBJ1-4
d_gene: .
abundance: .
CDR3aa: CASRNSPTNEKLFF
CDR3nt: TGTGCCAGTAGGAACAGCCCAACTAATGAAAAACTGTTTTTT

v_gene: TRBV18
j_gene: TRBJ1-1
d_gene: TRBD1
abundance: .
CDR3aa: CASSLDRGSEAFF
CDR3nt: TGTGCCAGCTCGCTTGACAGGGGATCTGAAGCTTTCTTT

v_gene: TRBV5-8
j_gene: TRBJ2-3
d_gene: TRBD2
abundance: .
CDR3aa: CASSQGLAGTDTQYF
CDR3nt: TGTGCCAGCAGCCAAGGACTAGCGGGCACAGATACGCAGTATTTT

v_gene: TRBV24-1
j_gene: TRBJ1-2
d_gene: .
abundance: .
CDR3aa: CATSDSSDSVSYYGYTF
CDR3nt: TGTGCCACCAGTGACTCTTCAGACAGCGTATCATACTATGGCTACACCTTC

v_gene: TRBV5-4
j_gene: TRBJ2-5
d_gene: .
abundance: .
CDR3aa: CASSLPGRETQYF
CDR3nt: TGTGCCAGCAGCTTGCCAGGGAGGGAGACCCAGTACTTC

v_gene: TRBV5-4
j_gene: TRBJ2-2
d_gene: TRBD1
abundance: few
CDR3aa: CASSPMQGDTGELFF
CDR3nt: TGTGCCAGCAGCCCAATGCAGGGGGACACCGGGGAGCTGTTTTTT

v_gene: TRBV3-1/TRBV3-2
j_gene: TRBJ1-6
d_gene: TRBD1
abundance: .
CDR3aa: CASSQVQGASPLHF
CDR3nt: TGTGCCAGCAGCCAAGTTCAGGGGGCTTCACCCCTCCACTTT

v_gene: TRBV7-9
j_gene: TRBJ2-7
d_gene: .
abundance: once
CDR3aa: CASSTTRGATYEQYF
CDR3nt: TGTGCCAGCAGTACCACCCGGGGAGCAACTTACGAGCAGTACTTC

v_gene: TRBV11-3
j_gene: TRBJ1-1
d_gene: TRBD1
abundance: .
CDR3aa: CASSLDGNRGSGAFF
CDR3nt: TGTGCCAGCAGCTTAGATGGGAACAGGGGATCAGGAGCTTTCTTT

v_gene: TRBV28
j_gene: TRBJ2-2
d_gene: .
abundance: .
CDR3aa: CASSFRRGRFTGELFF
CDR3nt: TGTGCCAGCAGTTTCCGAAGGGGCCGGTTCACCGGGGAGCTGTTTTTT

v_gene: TRBV7-6
j_gene: TRBJ2-7
d_gene: .
abundance: .
CDR3aa: CASSPWDTHSYEQYF
CDR3nt: TGTGCCAGCAGTCCCTGGGACACCCACTCCTACGAGCAGTACTTC

v_gene: TRBV7-2
j_gene: TRBJ1-2
d_gene: .
abundance: .
CDR3aa: CASSSPGAFYGYTF
CDR3nt: TGTGCCAGCAGCTCCCCTGGGGCTTTCTATGGCTACACCTTC

v_gene: TRBV19
j_gene: TRBJ1-2
d_gene: .
abundance: .
CDR3aa: CASSTNEQITYGYTF
CDR3nt: TGTGCCAGTAGTACCAACGAACAGATAACCTATGGCTACACCTTC

v_gene: TRBV19
j_gene: TRBJ1-1
d_gene: .
abundance: .
CDR3aa: CASENRAMNTEAFF
CDR3nt: TGTGCCAGTGAGAACAGGGCGATGAACACTGAAGCTTTCTTT

v_gene: TRBV5-1
j_gene: TRBJ1-4
d_gene: TRBD1
abundance: .
CDR3aa: CASSLGTGVNEKLFF
CDR3nt: TGCGCCAGCAGCTTGGGGACAGGGGTTAATGAAAAACTGTTTTTT

v_gene: TRBV5-6
j_gene: TRBJ2-7
d_gene: .
abundance: .
CDR3aa: CASSLRRRSGIEQYF
CDR3nt: TGTGCCAGCAGCTTGAGAAGGAGGTCGGGGATCGAGCAGTACTTC